What follows is one T cell receptor beta chain and its context. Its specificity is unknown. This sample was taken from a study of long-term antiretroviral therapy in people with HIV. No donor had fewer than one pre-ART PBMC sample or fewer than two post-ART PBMC samples. V shed 4 bases and J 6 bases; nucleotides not matched to a gene: 3. The CDR3 extends over 13 amino acids. Germline V gene sequence: CDR1 SGHDT, CDR2 YYEEEE. Study conclusions and caveats: In the period from the mid-2000s to the late 2010s, blood was collected, possibly under older ART regimens. HIV repertoires covered narrower CDR3 length ranges than controls did.

Sequencing used immunoSEQ v3.0 at survey level. Some clones are missing from TCRdb's copy, which holds only in-frame ones; the method was immunoSEQ multiplex PCR. This repertoire shows 42,000 or so clones, 86% found once; its top ten account for 4.5% to 5.5%. The sequencing used unsorted PBMCs, collected 0.1 years before starting antiretroviral therapy. This TCR came from a woman aged 45-60 years with HIV. The rearrangement links TRBV5-6 to TRBJ1-4; 7 bases line up with TRBD1. The CDR3 loop is CASSLGTDEKLFF. The CDR3 DNA is TGTGCCAGCAGCCTCGGGACAGATGAAAAACTGTTTTTT.